The 19 T cell receptor beta chains listed next were all sequenced from one sample in a study of cytomegalovirus exposure and HLA in healthy donors. The study ran its PCR with 60 Vbeta and 13 Jbeta primers. TCRdb's table, derived via immunoSEQ multiplex PCR, lists solely in-frame clones and lacks some. This sample has 150,000 or so clones, with 70% to 80% found just once. Sample: PBMCs. The receptor set was obtained from a female donor in good health and CMV-seronegative.

This chain uses TRBV13 with TRBJ1-5, with D possibly TRBD1 on 5 matching bases. V was pared by 5 bases and J by 0 bases, with 8 bases between. Germline CDR1 PRHDT, CDR2 FYEKMQ (reference sequence). The CDR3 is 14 residues long. In nucleotides, the CDR3 is TGTGCCAGCAGCGGGGGGTATAGCAATCAGCCCCAGCATTTT. It encodes CASSGGYSNQPQHF.

This clone was observed a handful of times. The chain carries TRBV7-9 and TRBJ2-1; a weak D match, TRBD1 (6 bases). The CDR3 covers 17 residues. Trimming left V 3 bases short and J 6 bases short, with 21 bases between. Germline values: CDR1 SEHNR, CDR2 FQNEAQ (reference sequence). In DNA, the CDR3 is TGTGCCAGCAGCTTCCAAGGAGGCACAGGGTCGGCCAATGAGCAGTTCTTC. Translation gives CASSFQGGTGSANEQFF.

This chain uses TRBV5-1 with TRBJ2-7, with TRBD1 matching 12 bases. CDR1 SGHRS and CDR2 YFSETQ come from the germline V gene. V lost 2 bases to trimming and J lost 5 bases; unmatched junction nucleotides: 2. There are 14 residues in the CDR3. The CDR3 sequence: CASSLGTGGHEQYF. Here the CDR3 DNA reads TGCGCCAGCAGCTTAGGGACAGGGGGCCACGAGCAGTACTTC.

The rearrangement links TRBV11-2 to TRBJ2-3, with D perhaps matching TRBD2 (7 bases). V was pared by 1 base and J by 3 bases, with 14 bases between. Germline CDR1 reads SGHAT; CDR2 reads FQNNGV. The CDR3 loop spans 16 amino acids. The CDR3 coding sequence is TGTGCCAGCAGCTTAGTTCAGGGGAGGGGGACAGATACGCAGTATTTT. This sequence encodes CASSLVQGRGTDTQYF. Using reference TRBV11-2 and TRBJ2-3 for the parts outside the CDR3, the full variable domain is EAGVAQSPRYKIIEKRQSVAFWCNPISGHATLYWYQQILGQGPKLLIQFQNNGVVDDSQLPKDRFSAERLKGVDSTLKIQPAKLEDSAVYLCASSLVQGRGTDTQYFGPGTRLTVL.

The gene calls are TRBV20-1 and TRBJ2-5, with unresolved D. The CDR3 has 9 residues. Germline V lookup: CDR1 DFQATT, CDR2 SNEGSKA (reference sequence). CDR3 in amino acids: CRVRETQYF. CDR3 coding DNA: TGCAGGGTCCGGGAGACCCAGTACTTC.

The rearrangement links TRBV11-3 to TRBJ2-2, with TRBD2 identical over 7 bases. CDR1 is SGHNT, CDR2 YENEEA, per germline. Germline trimming cut 7 bases from V and 5 bases from J; bases unmatched to any gene: 10. This CDR3 comprises 15 residues. The CDR3 loop reads CASTRRELGTGELFF. DNA for the CDR3: TGTGCCAGCACCCGGCGGGAGTTAGGAACCGGGGAGCTGTTTTTT. Complete variable domain (other parts from reference TRBV11-3 and TRBJ2-2): EAGVVQSPRYKIIEKKQPVAFWCNPISGHNTLYWYLQNLGQGPELLIRYENEEAVDDSQLPKDRFSAERLKGVDSTLKIQPAELGDSAVYLCASTRRELGTGELFFGEGSRLTVL.

The chain combines TRBV6-1 with TRBJ2-7; 7 bases align to TRBD1. The CDR3 totals 20 residues. V dropped 2 bases and J dropped 2; count of bases not matched to a gene: 21. Germline V gene sequence: CDR1 MNHNS, CDR2 SASEGT. CDR3: CASSELLGRTSRTGAYEQYF. The CDR3 nucleotides read TGTGCCAGCAGTGAATTGTTGGGTCGGACCTCCCGGACAGGCGCCTACGAGCAGTACTTC.

This clone showed up just a few times. The rearrangement joins TRBV27 to TRBJ1-5; no clear D gene. V lost 4 bases and J lost 3, with 4 bases in between. The CDR3 sequence is 12 residues long. The germline V gene has CDR1 MNHEY and CDR2 SMNVEV (reference sequence). For the CDR3, the DNA is TGTGCCAGCAGTTACTCCAATCAGCCCCAGCATTTT. Amino acid sequence: CASSYSNQPQHF.

The genes are TRBV21-1 and TRBJ1-4. TRBV21-1 counts as a pseudogene. The CDR3 is 14 amino acids. CDR3 region: CASNKWGRGEKLFF. The DNA for the CDR3 is TGTGCCAGCAACAAATGGGGGCGGGGGGAAAAACTGTTTTTT.

In its sample, this clone was seen a few times. This chain joins TRBV5-6 and TRBJ2-7, with D perhaps TRBD2 (5 bases). The CDR3 consists of 15 residues. Germline lookup yields CDR1 SGHDT and CDR2 YYEEEE. V was clipped by 1 base and J by 0 bases, with 11 bases between them. As DNA, the CDR3 is TGTGCCAGCAGCTTGAAGCGACGGGACTCCTACGAGCAGTACTTC. Translated: CASSLKRRDSYEQYF.

The CDR3 nucleotides read TGCGCCAGCGGTAGAGACTACAATGAGCAGTTCTTC. As protein: CASGRDYNEQFF. The rearrangement links TRBV10-1 to TRBJ2-1; D gene uncertain. The CDR3 sequence is 12 residues long. V dropped 8 bases and J dropped 3 bases, with 8 bases sitting between them. CDR1 is WNHNN, CDR2 SYGVQD, per germline (reference sequence).

V and J are TRBV7-2 and TRBJ2-1; perhaps TRBD1 as D (6 bases). The V gene's germline CDR1 is SGHTA and CDR2 FQGNSA. The length of the CDR3 is 16 residues. Trimming left V 4 bases short and J 0 bases short, with 13 bases between. As DNA, the CDR3 is TGTGCCAGCAGCTCCACCGGGACAAGCTCCTACAATGAGCAGTTCTTC. This translates into CASSSTGTSSYNEQFF.

The chain combines TRBV27 with TRBJ2-3, with 11 bases aligning to TRBD2. The germline gives CDR1 MNHEY, CDR2 SMNVEV (reference sequence). V gave up 2 bases and J gave up 3 bases; unmatched junction bases: 4. CDR3 size: 16 residues. The chain's CDR3 is CASSLRPSGRTDTQYF. For the CDR3, the DNA is TGTGCCAGCAGTTTACGCCCTAGCGGGAGGACAGATACGCAGTATTTT.

In DNA form, the CDR3 reads TGTGCCAGCAGCAGAGACAGGGGGTGGTGCACAGATACGCAGTATTTT. As protein: CASSRDRGWCTDTQYF. The V and J genes are TRBV7-7 and TRBJ2-3; 9 positions agree with TRBD1. V lost 5 bases to trimming and J lost 1 base; unmatched junction nucleotides: 7. CDR1 and CDR2 (germline): SSHAT, FNYEAQ (reference sequence). The CDR3 length is 16 residues. The variable domain in full, with the rest retrieved from reference TRBV7-7 and TRBJ2-3, is GAGVSQSPRYKVTKRGQDVTLRCDPISSHATLYWYQQALGQGPEFLTYFNYEAQPDKSGLPSDRFSAERPEGSISTLTIQRTEQRDSAMYRCASSRDRGWCTDTQYFGPGTRLTVL.

This clone was found a few times. This chain joins TRBV7-8 and TRBJ2-5; 8 bases map to TRBD2. The junction had 8 bases not matched to a gene; V was cut back by 1 base and J by 4 bases. Germline V lookup: CDR1 SGHVS, CDR2 FQNEAQ. This CDR3 has 16 amino acids. Here the CDR3 reads CASSLGRGGRGETQYF. The CDR3 DNA reads as TGTGCCAGCAGCTTAGGCCGGGGGGGGCGCGGAGAGACCCAGTACTTC.

The chain couples TRBV7-2 to TRBJ1-2, with D possibly being TRBD1 (6 bases). The CDR3 length is 16 residues. Germline CDR1 reads SGHTA; CDR2 reads FQGNSA. V lost 5 bases and J lost 4, with 20 bases in between. CDR3 sequence (DNA): TGTGCCAGCAGCCGAGGGCCGAGACAGGTGCTCTATGGCTACACCTTC. Its protein is CASSRGPRQVLYGYTF.

The chain couples TRBV27 to TRBJ2-7; TRBD2 might be the D (5 bases). CDR3 length: 15 residues. The ends were cut back, 0 bases at V and 0 bases at J, with 9 bases in the middle. Germline V lookup: CDR1 MNHEY, CDR2 SMNVEV (reference sequence). In nucleotides, the CDR3 is TGTGCCAGCAGTTTATCCGGGGTTAGCTCCTACGAGCAGTACTTC. Protein: CASSLSGVSSYEQYF.

This clone was picked up one time. The CDR3: CASSLSSGLYNEQFF. CDR3 bases: TGTGCCAGCAGCTTAAGTAGCGGTCTTTACAATGAGCAGTTCTTC. The V gene is TRBV11-3, the J gene TRBJ2-1; D is perhaps TRBD2 (6 bases). This CDR3 is built from 15 residues. Looked up from germline, CDR1 is SGHNT and CDR2 is YENEEA. V was cut by 2 bases and J by 4 bases, with 12 bases left in between. The variable domain in full, with the rest retrieved from reference TRBV11-3 and TRBJ2-1, is EAGVVQSPRYKIIEKKQPVAFWCNPISGHNTLYWYLQNLGQGPELLIRYENEEAVDDSQLPKDRFSAERLKGVDSTLKIQPAELGDSAVYLCASSLSSGLYNEQFFGPGTRLTVL.

As for this clone: Relative to the germline gene, one junction end is altered; a read error may explain this. The chain has TRBV30 and TRBJ1-2, with D possibly matching TRBD1 (5 bases). CDR3 size: 12 residues. Germline CDR1 GTSNPN, CDR2 SVGIG (reference sequence). The CDR3 protein is CAWSDRTGGYAF. CDR3 bases: TGTGCCTGGAGTGACAGGACGGGTGGCTACGCCTTC.